This T cell receptor (beta chain) came from a study of T cell repertoires in cytomegalovirus infection. Per germline, CDR1 MNHNY and CDR2 SVGAGI (reference sequence). V lost 8 bases, J lost 1 base, and 4 bases stayed unmatched. The CDR3 runs to 14 residues. Concerning this clonotype itself: The antigen remains undetermined.

TCRdb re-analysed the reads in MiXCR, keeping a single row per CDR3 protein. The sample has about 310,000 distinct CDR3 sequences; roughly 25% are singletons. The sequencing here drew on cultured PBMCs, taken from culture after CMV antigen stimulation. This receptor was taken from a human donor in good health (CMV status not recorded). Some clones in this sample may be carry-over from other donors' samples. The chain employs TRBV6-6 and TRBJ2-2; 7 bases are a match to TRBD2. Here the CDR3 DNA reads TGTGCCAGCGGGGCTAGCGGGAACACCGGGGAGCTGTTTTTT. Translated, it gives CASGASGNTGELFF.